Below, one TCR beta chain is given with its context. The antigen is not known. The record originates from a study of T cells in Graves' hyperthyroidism and ophthalmopathy. Study context: Sampling of peripheral blood happened at initial diagnosis, prior to any treatment.

Whole-study findings and limits: Appearing also in blood were most of the thyroid clonotypes expanded above 0.001. Ophthalmopathy was identified by the model a median around 6 months ahead of onset.

Amplified TCR beta CDR3 regions derived from RNA transcripts. First-round RT-PCR of the TCR CDR3 relied on the HTBI primer set. TCRdb recomputed calls from the multiplex PCR reads with MiXCR, one row per CDR3 protein. Of about 400,000 distinct CDR3 sequences in the sample, roughly 14% are singletons; the top ten hold around 14%. Germline V lookup: CDR1 SNHLY, CDR2 FYNNEI. CDR3 length: 17 residues. V trimming: 2 bases; J trimming: 4 bases; junction bases outside the gene matches: 6. The sequence came from a woman under 30 with Graves' hyperthyroidism. V and J are TRBV2 and TRBJ2-1; 12 positions match TRBD2. The sample taken for sequencing was blood. CDR3 region: CASSELAGGPGYNEQFF. The CDR3 DNA reads as TGTGCCAGCAGTGAACTAGCGGGAGGGCCGGGATACAATGAGCAGTTCTTC. Complete variable domain (other parts from reference TRBV2 and TRBJ2-1): EPEVTQTPSHQVTQMGQEVILRCVPISNHLYFYWYRQILGQKVEFLVSFYNNEISEKSEIFDDQFSVERPDGSNFTLKIRSTKLEDSAMYFCASSELAGGPGYNEQFFGPGTRLTVL.